Listed below are T cell receptor beta chains from one sample, sequenced in a study of CD8+ T cells in alopecia areata. Repertoires were generated with immunoSEQ multiplex PCR, while TCRdb's copy carries only in-frame clones and drops some. The sample has 250,000 to 300,000 clones; about 62% are singletons. The sample consisted of CD4+ T cells sorted from blood, taken at week 24, from a patient treated with tofacitinib. The receptors shown here come from a human donor with alopecia areata. CDR3s include the opening cysteine and the closing phenylalanine or tryptophan. Not every row has a clone size; where given, it reads once, few, many or a size class.

V: TRBV7-2; size: once; CDR3: CASSPPRRGANVLTF
V: TRBV4-3; size: NA; CDR3: CASSHILTGKNTEAFF
V: TRBV5-1; size: NA; CDR3: CASRQGTGQETQYF
V: TRBV5-1; size: NA; CDR3: CASSRTEASPHEQFF
V: TRBV5-1; size: NA; CDR3: CASSLASVPQETQYF
V: TRBV2; size: once; CDR3: CASSEERATQYF
V: TRBV5-1; size: NA; CDR3: CASSLRGYEQYF
V: TRBV4-1; size: NA; CDR3: CASSQDQDRSRSPLHF
V: TRBV27; size: NA; CDR3: CASSFVMGQVQFF
V: TRBV7-9; size: NA; CDR3: CASIGSGTDTQYF
V: TRBV29-1; size: few; CDR3: CSVRGGAKDTQYF
V: TRBV29-1; size: few; CDR3: CSVDGTNFDTEAFF
V: TRBV29-1; size: few; CDR3: CSVVELDGSEQFF
V: TRBV9; size: NA; CDR3: CASSVATGTSGDSYNEQFF
V: TRBV5-6; size: NA; CDR3: CASSLGRRGEQYF
V: TRBV30; size: NA; CDR3: CAWSVHEGYQFF
V: TRBV5-6; size: NA; CDR3: CASSLDQSTGDGYTF
V: TRBV7-7; size: few; CDR3: CASSKAVNSPLHF
V: TRBV9; size: few; CDR3: CASSVDPADILSYNEQFF
V: TRBV2; size: few; CDR3: CASRFGHHTDTQYF
V: TRBV27; size: few; CDR3: CASSLSYLSPLHF
V: TRBV7-9; size: NA; CDR3: CASSLGPGRDEQYF
V: TRBV29-1; size: NA; CDR3: CSVEVQARVRDTQYF
V: TRBV29-1; size: NA; CDR3: CSVRKQGSNTEAFF
V: TRBV5-1; size: NA; CDR3: CASSLWTGGDEQYF
V: TRBV29-1; size: NA; CDR3: CSATRFTGELFF
V: TRBV5-4; size: NA; CDR3: CASSITSGGGELFF
V: TRBV30; size: few; CDR3: CAWSSQQGGKYF
V: TRBV18; size: NA; CDR3: CASSPNPGPLNYGYTF
V: TRBV7-2; size: NA; CDR3: CASSLQQGTSGNTIYF
V: TRBV5-4; size: few; CDR3: CASRAGRSTGELFF
V: TRBV2; size: once; CDR3: CASSEAVSYEQYF
V: TRBV11-2; size: few; CDR3: CASSLGLNTEAFF
V: TRBV30; size: NA; CDR3: CAWSYQRRTEAFF
V: TRBV4-3; size: NA; CDR3: CASSQDYGQPQHF
V: TRBV27; size: NA; CDR3: CASSSTASYNSPLHF
V: TRBV4-1; size: NA; CDR3: CASSSFGQGETQYF
V: TRBV7-8; size: NA; CDR3: CASSLARTGFSSYEQYF
V: TRBV4-1; size: NA; CDR3: CASSQKRAGTEAFF
V: TRBV2; size: NA; CDR3: CASRALAGGTDTQYF
V: TRBV30; size: NA; CDR3: CAWSAPILADGTDTQYF
V: TRBV7-2; size: NA; CDR3: CASRSGTGENEKLFF
V: TRBV5-5; size: NA; CDR3: CASSFGTPANYGYTF
V: TRBV5-4; size: few; CDR3: CASSSPRNRGEQFF
V: TRBV6-6; size: NA; CDR3: CASSYTEGQEPYEQYF
V: TRBV4-1; size: NA; CDR3: CASSQDRELNIQYF
V: TRBV7-9; size: NA; CDR3: CASSLATGAYEQYF
V: TRBV7-4; size: NA; CDR3: CASHAEAFF
V: TRBV6-1; size: NA; CDR3: CASSEGFESFYNSPLHF
V: TRBV7-8; size: NA; CDR3: CASSFSGQSNQPQHF
V: TRBV5-1; size: NA; CDR3: CASSLDSGGYNEQFF
V: TRBV6-5; size: NA; CDR3: CASSYTRGKVNTEAFF
V: TRBV7-2; size: few; CDR3: CASSWTSGGHNEQFF